Shown below are 25 T cell receptor beta chains from a single sample sequenced in a study of cytomegalovirus exposure and HLA in healthy donors. Amplification used 60 Vbeta primers and 13 Jbeta primers. Here immunoSEQ multiplex PCR was the method, and the copy in TCRdb shows in-frame clones only, minus some. This table has around 80,000 clones, under 65% appearing once. Sequenced material: PBMCs. The source is a male donor in good health and CMV-seropositive.

In this sample, this clone turned up a few times. This sequence joins TRBV18 and TRBJ2-1; a weak D match, TRBD2 (5 bases). This CDR3 region has 14 residues. Per the germline V gene, CDR1 is KGHSH and CDR2 is LQKENI. With 0 bases removed from V and 6 bases from J, the gap between germline ends came to 9 bases. This CDR3 is CASSPPDYPNEQFF. The CDR3 nucleotides are TGTGCCAGCTCACCACCAGACTATCCCAATGAGCAGTTCTTC.

This clone was seen more than once but under ten times. The chain is built from TRBV15 and TRBJ2-4; a possible D gene is TRBD1 (5 bases). CDR1 is LNHNV and CDR2 is YYDKDF in the germline V gene (reference sequence). Trimming took 1 base from V and 7 from J, leaving 8 bases between them. This CDR3 spans 13 amino acids. Here the CDR3 reads CATSRGGSNIQYF. The CDR3 region has the DNA TGTGCCACCAGCAGAGGGGGCAGCAACATTCAGTACTTC. The full variable domain, its missing parts supplied by reference TRBV15 and TRBJ2-4, is DAMVIQNPRYQVTQFGKPVTLSCSQTLNHNVMYWYQQKSSQAPKLLFHYYDKDFNNEADTPDNFQSRRPNTSFCFLDIRSPGLGDTAMYLCATSRGGSNIQYFGAGTRLSVL.

This clone was detected a few times. This chain links TRBV9 with TRBJ1-1; TRBD1 matches at 7 bases. Per the germline V gene, CDR1 is SGDLS and CDR2 is YYNGEE. The CDR3 is 15 amino acids. With V trimmed by 4 bases and J by 2 bases, 8 bases remained unmatched. DNA of the CDR3: TGTGCCAGCAGCAGGACAGGAGTGGGTAACACTGAAGCTTTCTTT. Amino acid sequence: CASSRTGVGNTEAFF.

V usage is TRBV13 and J usage is TRBJ1-6; 7 positions match TRBD1. The trim removed 1 base at V and 3 bases at J, leaving 3 bases unmatched. The germline V gene encodes CDR1 PRHDT and CDR2 FYEKMQ (reference sequence). This CDR3 region has 16 residues. Here the CDR3 DNA reads TGTGCCAGCAGCTTAGTGACAGGGAACTATAATTCACCCCTCCACTTT. This sequence encodes CASSLVTGNYNSPLHF.

The gene calls are TRBV19 and TRBJ2-7; D perhaps matches TRBD2 (5 bases). Per germline, CDR1 LNHDA and CDR2 SQIVND (reference sequence). V dropped 2 bases and J dropped 3 bases, with 8 bases sitting between them. The length of the CDR3 is 13 residues. The CDR3 region is CASSITAGYEQYF. CDR3 sequence (DNA): TGTGCCAGTAGTATAACTGCGGGCTACGAGCAGTACTTC.

The CDR3 DNA follows: TGTGCCAGCAGCTTTCGAGCTTCAGAAGCTTTCTTT. This sequence encodes CASSFRASEAFF. The rearrangement joins TRBV7-2 to TRBJ1-1; D gene uncertain. CDR3 size: 12 residues. V was shortened by 3 bases and J by 8 bases, with 10 bases between the two germline ends. Per the germline V gene, CDR1 is SGHTA and CDR2 is FQGNSA.

The chain couples TRBV20-1 to TRBJ2-1, with D perhaps TRBD2 (6 bases). The CDR3 sequence is 10 residues long. The V gene's germline CDR1 is DFQATT and CDR2 SNEGSKA (reference sequence). V was shortened by 3 bases and J by 12 bases, with 9 bases between the two germline ends. CDR3 coding DNA: TGCAGTGCTAGGCGGGACCGGCAGTTCTTC. The encoded protein is CSARRDRQFF.

The gene calls are TRBV7-2 and TRBJ1-1; possible D gene TRBD1, 5 bases. With 3 bases removed from V and 4 bases from J, the gap between germline ends came to 12 bases. Germline CDR1 and CDR2: SGHTA and FQGNSA. This CDR3 is 14 amino acids long. The CDR3 coding sequence is TGTGCCAGCAGCTTGGCAGGGTATAGCACTGAAGCTTTCTTT. Translation gives CASSLAGYSTEAFF. Full variable domain (missing parts from reference TRBV7-2 and TRBJ1-1): GAGVSQSPSNKVTEKGKDVELRCDPISGHTALYWYRQSLGQGLEFLIYFQGNSAPDKSGLPSDRFSAERTGGSVSTLTIQRTQQEDSAVYLCASSLAGYSTEAFFGQGTRLTVV.

This clone was counted only a few times. The rearrangement uses TRBV20-1 and TRBJ2-5, with D unresolved. V was cut by 5 bases and J by 0 bases, with 4 bases left in between. This CDR3 has 11 residues. Germline V gene data show CDR1 as DFQATT and CDR2 as SNEGSKA (reference sequence). CDR3 DNA: TGCAGTGCTCTTCACCAAGAGACCCAGTACTTC. Translated: CSALHQETQYF.

The V call is TRBV6-5, the J call TRBJ1-6; no firm D call. V lost 2 bases, J lost 5 bases, and 13 bases lay in between. This CDR3 contains 16 residues. CDR1 MNHEY and CDR2 SVGAGI come from the germline V gene. This CDR3 is CASSYAGSTNNSPLHF. CDR3 DNA sequence: TGTGCCAGCAGTTACGCGGGGTCCACTAATAATTCACCCCTCCACTTT.

The chain uses TRBV7-9 and TRBJ1-1; the D is unclear. CDR3 length: 15 residues. Trimming left V 4 bases short and J 10 bases short, with 22 bases between. Germline V gene sequence: CDR1 SEHNR, CDR2 FQNEAQ (reference sequence). The CDR3 bases are TGTGCCAGCAGCTCCGGGGTAGGGCAGAACCTCGCAGCTTTCTTT. Its protein product is CASSSGVGQNLAAFF.

The chain uses TRBV9 and TRBJ2-6; D unclear. The V end was cut by 2 bases, the J end by 4 bases, with 7 bases between. The length of the CDR3 is 14 residues. In germline, CDR1 is SGDLS, CDR2 YYNGEE. The CDR3: CASSVLSGANVLTF. In DNA, the CDR3 is TGTGCCAGCAGCGTCTTATCCGGGGCCAACGTCCTGACTTTC.

The gene calls are TRBV14 and TRBJ1-1; D perhaps matches TRBD1 (6 bases). The CDR3 runs 17 residues. V was cut by 0 bases and J by 6 bases, with 20 bases left in between. Germline values: CDR1 SGHDN, CDR2 FVKESK. The chain's CDR3 is CASSQEILQGHFSEAFF. As DNA, the CDR3 is TGTGCCAGCAGCCAAGAGATTCTCCAGGGGCATTTCTCTGAAGCTTTCTTT. The variable domain in full, with the rest retrieved from reference TRBV14 and TRBJ1-1, is EAGVTQFPSHSVIEKGQTVTLRCDPISGHDNLYWYRRVMGKEIKFLLHFVKESKQDESGMPNNRFLAERTGGTYSTLKVQPAELEDSGVYFCASSQEILQGHFSEAFFGQGTRLTVV.

The gene calls are TRBV7-9 and TRBJ2-5; the D gene is possibly TRBD2 (5 bases). The V gene's germline CDR1 is SEHNR and CDR2 FQNEAQ (reference sequence). The germline V and J ends were trimmed by 1 base and 2 bases, with 8 bases remaining between them. The CDR3 sequence is 14 residues long. The CDR3 loop reads CASSLEDFQETQYF. The CDR3 region has the DNA TGTGCCAGCAGCTTAGAGGACTTTCAAGAGACCCAGTACTTC.

The J gene is TRBJ2-7, the V gene TRBV5-4; TRBD1 matches 10 bases. This CDR3 is 15 amino acids long. Trimming took 0 bases from V and 6 from J; bases not matched to a gene: 6. Germline values: CDR1 SGHNT, CDR2 YYREEE (reference sequence). Here the CDR3 DNA reads TGTGCCAGCAGCTTGGGGGGACAGGGGATGGTCGAGCAGTACTTC. It specifies CASSLGGQGMVEQYF.

The chain employs TRBV12-5 and TRBJ1-1, with D uncertain. V lost 8 bases and J lost 1, with 11 bases in between. The CDR3 totals 13 residues. The germline V gene has CDR1 LGHNT and CDR2 FRNRAP. For the CDR3, the DNA is TGTGCTAGTTCCGGCGGAGGGAACACTGAAGCTTTCTTT. It yields the protein CASSGGGNTEAFF.

V and J are TRBV6-5 and TRBJ2-3, with D perhaps matching TRBD2 (6 bases). The CDR3 extends over 14 amino acids. The germline V gene has CDR1 MNHEY and CDR2 SVGAGI. V gave up 7 bases and J gave up 2 bases, with 13 bases separating them. The DNA for the CDR3 is TGTGCCAGCATGAGGGCGGGGACCACAGATACGCAGTATTTT. It translates to CASMRAGTTDTQYF.

The sample holds one count of this clone. The V and J genes are TRBV2 and TRBJ1-4; D not resolved. Per the germline V gene, CDR1 is SNHLY and CDR2 is FYNNEI. V was clipped by 7 bases and J by 1 base, with 10 bases between them. This CDR3 spans 14 amino acids. The CDR3 loop is CASTIRGTNEKLFF. The CDR3 DNA follows: TGTGCCAGCACCATCCGCGGAACTAATGAAAAACTGTTTTTT.

The genes are TRBV11-3 and TRBJ2-5; D not resolved. V gave up 4 bases and J gave up 0 bases, with 3 bases separating them. The CDR3 length is 12 residues. Germline V gene data show CDR1 as SGHNT and CDR2 as YENEEA. The CDR3 loop reads CASSSNQETQYF. The CDR3 DNA reads TGTGCCAGCAGCTCCAACCAAGAGACCCAGTACTTC.

The chain is built from TRBV30 and TRBJ2-7, with TRBD2 matching 8 bases. The CDR3 is 13 residues long. Germline-derived CDR1 and CDR2 are GTSNPN and SVGIG (reference sequence). With 7 bases clipped from V and 2 bases from J, the junction kept 7 bases outside the gene matches. The CDR3 sequence: CAFSGTSPYEQYF. The CDR3 DNA sequence: TGTGCCTTTTCCGGGACTAGTCCCTACGAGCAGTACTTC.

This sequence joins TRBV30 and TRBJ1-2; 9 bases agree with TRBD1. Germline CDR1 reads GTSNPN; CDR2 reads SVGIG (reference sequence). With 3 bases clipped from V and 4 bases from J, the junction kept 3 bases outside the gene matches. The CDR3 has 13 residues. CDR3 nucleotide sequence: TGTGCCTGGAGGGGACAGGGTTCCTATGGCTACACCTTC. This translates into CAWRGQGSYGYTF.

The chain recombines TRBV7-8 with TRBJ1-2; D possibly corresponds to TRBD1 (5 bases). Germline CDR1 reads SGHVS; CDR2 reads FQNEAQ. This CDR3 is built from 15 residues. Trimming left V 1 base short and J 5 bases short, with 14 bases between. For the CDR3, the DNA is TGTGCCAGCAGCTTAGGGGGCAGCGTCTCTTATGGCTACACCTTC. Translating it yields CASSLGGSVSYGYTF.

This clone showed up just a few times. The genes are TRBV27 and TRBJ1-2, with 7 positions matching TRBD1. Germline-derived CDR1 and CDR2 are MNHEY and SMNVEV (reference sequence). V lost 6 bases, J lost 2 bases, and 15 bases stayed unmatched. The CDR3 is 17 residues long. The CDR3 DNA reads as TGTGCCAGCAGCCCAAAAAGAGACAGGGAAGGGAACTATGGCTACACCTTC. This codes for CASSPKRDREGNYGYTF.

This chain links TRBV5-4 with TRBJ1-2; TRBD1 might be the D (6 bases). V was trimmed by 2 bases and J by 3 bases, leaving 8 bases between them. The germline gives CDR1 SGHNT, CDR2 YYREEE (reference sequence). CDR3 size: 13 residues. CDR3 DNA sequence: TGTGCCAGCAGCTTCCCAGGGGACTATGGCTACACCTTC. This codes for CASSFPGDYGYTF. Complete variable domain (other parts from reference TRBV5-4 and TRBJ1-2): ETGVTQSPTHLIKTRGQQVTLRCSSQSGHNTVSWYQQALGQGPQFIFQYYREEENGRGNFPPRFSGLQFPNYSSELNVNALELDDSALYLCASSFPGDYGYTFGSGTRLTVV.

This clone was recorded only once. The chain is built from TRBV29-1 and TRBJ2-1, with a tentative D call TRBD1 (8 bases). V dropped 6 bases and J dropped 7 bases, with 22 bases sitting between them. CDR1 is SQVTM, CDR2 ANQGSEA, per germline. The CDR3 extends over 15 amino acids. The CDR3 spells CSVGTGRGVGNEQFF. CDR3 nucleotide sequence: TGCAGCGTGGGGACAGGTCGGGGGGTTGGAAATGAGCAGTTCTTC.